This TCR beta chain was documented in a study of blood T cell repertoires in COVID-19. As for the study in general: The samples span acute and convalescent COVID-19 from the United States, Italy and Spain. T cells, B-cell-depleted T cells, or PBMCs provided the cDNA or gDNA that served as material.

Source study methods: Amplification with reference gene primers provided the estimates of nucleated cell counts. Clones were read by immunoSEQ multiplex PCR, and TCRdb kept only the in-frame ones, dropping some. V and J calls and clone size are those listed in that table; D and trimming were worked out from the DNA. Here the sample spans roughly 140,000 clones, more than 80% being singletons. The receptor was derived from a man aged 70-80 years with acute or convalescent COVID-19. The sample taken for sequencing was peripheral blood.

The CDR3 nucleotides are TGTGCCTGGACTCGAGGGTCGAGGTCTGAAGCTTTCTTT. The encoded protein is CAWTRGSRSEAFF. This chain uses TRBV30 with TRBJ1-1; D is uncertain. V lost 4 bases and J lost 6, with 15 bases in between. Germline V gene lookup returns CDR1 GTSNPN and CDR2 SVGIG (reference sequence). The CDR3 is made up of 13 amino acids.